Included here is one TCR beta chain sequence, with context. Study processing details: Quantification of nucleated cells was approximated via reference gene primer amplification. Clones were sequenced by immunoSEQ multiplex PCR, and TCRdb holds only the in-frame ones, with some missing. That table gives V, J and clone size, and the DNA gave D and trimming. This sample has roughly 100,000 clones, with over 70% found just once. This sample stems from a study of blood T cell repertoires in COVID-19. Study-level background: Spain, Italy and the United States supplied samples that represented acute and convalescent COVID-19. From T cells, B-cell-depleted T cells, or PBMCs came the material, which was cDNA or gDNA.

V lost 0 bases, J lost 3 bases, and 5 bases stayed unmatched. Per germline, CDR1 SGHRS and CDR2 YFSETQ. The CDR3 spans 15 residues. The origin of this receptor is a human donor with acute or convalescent COVID-19. The donor label of this sample is uncertain. Sample: peripheral blood. The genes are TRBV5-1 and TRBJ1-2; TRBD1 agrees at 7 bases. DNA of the CDR3: TGCGCCAGCAGCTTGGACGGGACAGAGCACTATGGCTACACCTTC. Protein: CASSLDGTEHYGYTF.